This T cell receptor (beta chain) was found in a study of graft-versus-host responses after intestinal transplantation. Turning to the study itself: Every one of the recipients received anti-thymocyte globulin induction and afterwards took tacrolimus and steroids for 3 to 4 years. Points from the study as a whole: Detected in recipient marrow were GvH clones, some of which were first observed in ileum or blood.

Graft tissue processing released intraepithelial and lamina propria lymphocytes. With respect to this clone: Its antigen remains unknown.

The assay was immunoSEQ multiplex PCR, and TCRdb's table has in-frame clones only and misses some. The top ten clones hold about 1.6% of a sample with 60,000 to 75,000 clones, about nine tenths of them seen once. CDR3 length: 16 residues. V lost 4 bases and J lost 0; bases outside the gene matches: 8. Germline V gives CDR1 LGHNA, CDR2 YNFKEQ. This TCR came from a human patient who received an intestinal transplant, so some T cells may come from the graft donor. The V and J genes are TRBV4-2 and TRBJ2-7, with TRBD2 identical over 8 bases. The specimen comprised ileum tissue, sampled less than 400 days after transplant. CDR3 sequence: CASSPEAGGLSYEQYF. The CDR3 nucleotides read TGTGCCAGCAGCCCAGAGGCGGGGGGCCTCTCCTACGAGCAGTACTTC.